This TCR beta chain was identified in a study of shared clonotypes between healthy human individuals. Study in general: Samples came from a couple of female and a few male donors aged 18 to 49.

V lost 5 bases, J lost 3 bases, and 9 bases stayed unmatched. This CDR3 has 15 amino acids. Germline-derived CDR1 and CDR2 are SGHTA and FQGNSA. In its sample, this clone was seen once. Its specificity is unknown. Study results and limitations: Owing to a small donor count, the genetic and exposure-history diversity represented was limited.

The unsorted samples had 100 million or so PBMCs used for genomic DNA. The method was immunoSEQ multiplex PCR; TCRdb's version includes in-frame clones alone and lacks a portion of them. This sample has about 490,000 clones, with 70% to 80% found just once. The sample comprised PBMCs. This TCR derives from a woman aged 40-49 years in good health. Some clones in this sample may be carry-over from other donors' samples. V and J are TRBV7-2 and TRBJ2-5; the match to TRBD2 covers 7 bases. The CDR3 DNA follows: TGTGCCAGCAGCGAGGGGACTACCGTAGAAGAGACCCAGTACTTC. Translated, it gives CASSEGTTVEETQYF.